Listed below are T cell receptor beta chains from one sample, sequenced in a study of blood T cell repertoires in COVID-19. Data came from immunoSEQ multiplex PCR; TCRdb stores just in-frame clones and leaves some out. The repertoire holds fewer than 350,000 clones, with 88% as singletons. Sequenced input: PBMCs or T cells enriched from blood (not recorded which). These TCRs come from a woman aged 60-75 years in a cohort exposed to, infected with or recovered from COVID-19 (not recorded which). CDR3s include the opening cysteine and the closing phenylalanine or tryptophan. Each record gives: D gene, V gene, J gene, clone size, CDR3 protein, CDR3 DNA. D genes are given only for firm matches. Some rows mark clone size as missing; the rest say once, few, many or name a class of expanded clone.

d_call: -
v_call: TRBV19
j_call: TRBJ1-5
clone_size: -
cdr3_aa: CASSIDLIRGRPQHF
cdr3_nt: TGTGCCAGTAGTATAGATCTAATCCGAGGTAGACCCCAGCATTTT

d_call: -
v_call: TRBV18
j_call: TRBJ2-2
clone_size: -
cdr3_aa: CASSPRTVGAGELFF
cdr3_nt: TGTGCCAGCTCCCCCCGGACAGTAGGAGCCGGGGAGCTGTTTTTT

d_call: -
v_call: TRBV5-1
j_call: TRBJ2-5
clone_size: -
cdr3_aa: CASSLAGNPGGETQYF
cdr3_nt: TGCGCCAGCAGCTTGGCGGGGAACCCTGGGGGGGAGACCCAGTACTTC

d_call: TRBD1
v_call: TRBV7-2
j_call: TRBJ1-4
clone_size: -
cdr3_aa: CASSPGWGTGPDEKLFF
cdr3_nt: TGTGCCAGCAGCCCCGGGTGGGGGACAGGGCCAGATGAAAAACTGTTTTTT

d_call: TRBD1
v_call: TRBV18
j_call: TRBJ1-4
clone_size: -
cdr3_aa: CASSRGQGGFYEKLFF
cdr3_nt: TGTGCCAGCTCACGCGGACAGGGTGGATTTTATGAAAAACTGTTTTTT

d_call: -
v_call: TRBV4-2
j_call: TRBJ2-3
clone_size: -
cdr3_aa: CASSQVRSNTQYF
cdr3_nt: TGTGCCAGCAGCCAAGTTAGATCAAATACGCAGTATTTT

d_call: TRBD2
v_call: TRBV29-1
j_call: TRBJ2-7
clone_size: -
cdr3_aa: CSVLGLAQHEQYF
cdr3_nt: TGCAGCGTTCTGGGACTAGCTCAACACGAGCAGTACTTC

d_call: TRBD1
v_call: TRBV15
j_call: TRBJ2-7
clone_size: -
cdr3_aa: CATSRDKAGQGYEQYF
cdr3_nt: TGTGCCACCAGCAGAGATAAAGCGGGACAGGGGTACGAGCAGTACTTC

d_call: -
v_call: TRBV7-9
j_call: TRBJ2-7
clone_size: -
cdr3_aa: CASSSIIQGSEQYF
cdr3_nt: TGTGCCAGCAGCTCCATAATACAGGGTAGCGAGCAGTACTTC

d_call: -
v_call: TRBV7-3
j_call: TRBJ2-3
clone_size: -
cdr3_aa: CASSLTTGSSTDTQYF
cdr3_nt: TGTGCCAGCAGCTTAACGACGGGGTCTAGCACAGATACGCAGTATTTT

d_call: -
v_call: TRBV18
j_call: TRBJ2-1
clone_size: -
cdr3_aa: CASSPQVRVGEQFF
cdr3_nt: TGTGCCAGCTCACCACAGGTCCGGGTGGGTGAGCAGTTCTTC

d_call: TRBD2
v_call: TRBV7-2
j_call: TRBJ2-5
clone_size: -
cdr3_aa: CASSFAGGGRETQYF
cdr3_nt: TGTGCCAGCAGCTTTGCGGGGGGCGGCCGGGAGACCCAGTACTTC

d_call: TRBD1
v_call: TRBV28
j_call: TRBJ1-6
clone_size: -
cdr3_aa: CASSWDRGSSPLHF
cdr3_nt: TGTGCCAGCAGTTGGGACAGGGGGTCTTCACCCCTCCACTTT

d_call: -
v_call: TRBV15
j_call: TRBJ1-6
clone_size: -
cdr3_aa: CATSRFSFNSPLHF
cdr3_nt: TGTGCCACCAGCAGATTTTCTTTTAATTCACCCCTCCACTTT

d_call: TRBD2
v_call: TRBV29-1
j_call: TRBJ2-1
clone_size: -
cdr3_aa: CSGKAGASYNEQFF
cdr3_nt: TGCAGCGGTAAAGCGGGAGCCTCCTACAATGAGCAGTTCTTC

d_call: TRBD1
v_call: TRBV7-9
j_call: TRBJ1-4
clone_size: -
cdr3_aa: CASSLEGTGRKLFF
cdr3_nt: TGTGCCAGCAGCTTAGAAGGGACAGGGCGAAAACTGTTTTTT

d_call: -
v_call: TRBV4-1
j_call: TRBJ1-2
clone_size: -
cdr3_aa: CASSHTGNYGYTF
cdr3_nt: TGCGCCAGCAGCCATACAGGTAACTATGGCTACACCTTC

d_call: TRBD2
v_call: TRBV10-1
j_call: TRBJ2-7
clone_size: once
cdr3_aa: CASTSSGGFSYEQYF
cdr3_nt: TGCGCCAGCACCTCTAGCGGGGGGTTCTCCTACGAGCAGTACTTC

d_call: -
v_call: TRBV2
j_call: TRBJ2-3
clone_size: few
cdr3_aa: CASPRPTSTDTQYF
cdr3_nt: TGTGCCAGCCCGCGCCCCACTAGCACAGATACGCAGTATTTT

d_call: -
v_call: TRBV6-5
j_call: TRBJ1-6
clone_size: -
cdr3_aa: CASQGSNSPLHF
cdr3_nt: TGTGCCAGTCAGGGGTCTAATTCACCCCTCCACTTT

d_call: TRBD2
v_call: TRBV24-1
j_call: TRBJ2-3
clone_size: once
cdr3_aa: CATEWGGGNTDTQYF
cdr3_nt: TGTGCCACCGAGTGGGGCGGGGGGAACACAGATACGCAGTATTTT

d_call: -
v_call: TRBV12-3/TRBV12-4
j_call: TRBJ2-1
clone_size: -
cdr3_aa: CASSGNNEQFF
cdr3_nt: TGTGCCAGCAGCGGGAACAATGAGCAGTTCTTC

d_call: -
v_call: TRBV27
j_call: TRBJ2-2
clone_size: -
cdr3_aa: CASSRPRDTNTGELFF
cdr3_nt: TGTGCCAGCTCGAGACCCCGGGACACGAACACCGGGGAGCTGTTTTTT

d_call: -
v_call: TRBV19
j_call: TRBJ1-2
clone_size: -
cdr3_aa: CASSMVSETAYGYTF
cdr3_nt: TGTGCCAGTAGTATGGTCTCGGAAACAGCCTATGGCTACACCTTC

d_call: TRBD1
v_call: TRBV6-1
j_call: TRBJ2-5
clone_size: -
cdr3_aa: CASSELVRGQGGTQYF
cdr3_nt: TGTGCCAGCAGTGAACTCGTACGAGGACAGGGGGGGACCCAGTACTTC

d_call: -
v_call: TRBV28
j_call: TRBJ2-6
clone_size: -
cdr3_aa: CASSYSGASSGANVLTF
cdr3_nt: TGTGCCAGCAGTTATTCAGGGGCCTCCTCTGGGGCCAACGTCCTGACTTTC

d_call: TRBD2
v_call: TRBV24-1
j_call: TRBJ2-1
clone_size: -
cdr3_aa: CATSDGGRRSGRAYNEQFF
cdr3_nt: TGTGCCACCAGTGATGGGGGACGGAGGAGCGGGAGGGCCTACAATGAGCAGTTCTTC

d_call: TRBD1
v_call: TRBV5-4
j_call: TRBJ1-1
clone_size: -
cdr3_aa: CASSLQTGDNTEAFF
cdr3_nt: TGTGCCAGCAGCTTACAAACAGGGGACAACACTGAAGCTTTCTTT

d_call: TRBD2
v_call: TRBV10-2
j_call: TRBJ2-7
clone_size: -
cdr3_aa: CASSESRGGEEQYF
cdr3_nt: TGCGCCAGCAGTGAGTCCCGGGGGGGGGAGGAGCAGTACTTC

d_call: -
v_call: TRBV4-2
j_call: TRBJ1-5
clone_size: -
cdr3_aa: CASSLSDKANQPQHF
cdr3_nt: TGTGCCAGCAGCCTCTCAGACAAGGCGAATCAGCCCCAGCATTTT

d_call: TRBD2
v_call: TRBV23-1
j_call: TRBJ2-1
clone_size: -
cdr3_aa: CASSQSDRGLAGRNEQFF
cdr3_nt: TGCGCCAGCAGTCAATCCGACCGTGGACTAGCGGGTCGCAATGAGCAGTTCTTC

d_call: TRBD1
v_call: TRBV28
j_call: TRBJ2-7
clone_size: -
cdr3_aa: CASSLRGYEQYF
cdr3_nt: TGTGCCAGCAGTCTCAGGGGGTACGAGCAGTACTTC

d_call: -
v_call: TRBV7-2
j_call: TRBJ2-1
clone_size: -
cdr3_aa: CASSLQAANNEQFF
cdr3_nt: TGTGCCAGCAGCTTACAAGCGGCGAACAATGAGCAGTTCTTC

d_call: -
v_call: TRBV9
j_call: TRBJ1-1
clone_size: -
cdr3_aa: CASSPRQANTEAFF
cdr3_nt: TGTGCCAGCAGCCCTCGACAGGCGAACACTGAAGCTTTCTTT

d_call: -
v_call: TRBV2
j_call: TRBJ1-2
clone_size: -
cdr3_aa: CASSDRSYGYTF
cdr3_nt: TGTGCCAGCAGTGACCGGTCATATGGCTACACCTTC

d_call: -
v_call: TRBV12-5
j_call: TRBJ1-4
clone_size: -
cdr3_aa: CASGLVPGLGAEKLFF
cdr3_nt: TGTGCTAGTGGTTTGGTGCCGGGACTAGGGGCTGAAAAACTGTTTTTT

d_call: TRBD1
v_call: TRBV6-5
j_call: TRBJ2-3
clone_size: -
cdr3_aa: CASSYLGQGTDTQYF
cdr3_nt: TGTGCCAGCAGTTACTTGGGACAGGGAACAGATACGCAGTATTTT

d_call: -
v_call: TRBV7-3
j_call: TRBJ2-1
clone_size: -
cdr3_aa: CASSLTSPGRINEQFF
cdr3_nt: TGTGCCAGCAGCTTAACTTCGCCAGGGAGGATCAATGAGCAGTTCTTC

d_call: TRBD1
v_call: TRBV7-9
j_call: TRBJ2-3
clone_size: -
cdr3_aa: CASSPGTARDTQYF
cdr3_nt: TGTGCCAGCAGCCCCGGGACAGCCAGAGATACGCAGTATTTT

d_call: TRBD2
v_call: TRBV5-1
j_call: TRBJ2-3
clone_size: -
cdr3_aa: CASSLRGGPDTQYF
cdr3_nt: TGCGCCAGCAGCTTGCGGGGGGGCCCAGATACGCAGTATTTT

d_call: TRBD2
v_call: TRBV7-9
j_call: TRBJ2-4
clone_size: -
cdr3_aa: CASSPQLAGEHKNIQYF
cdr3_nt: TGTGCCAGCAGCCCCCAACTAGCGGGAGAACACAAAAACATTCAGTACTTC

d_call: -
v_call: TRBV2
j_call: TRBJ2-7
clone_size: -
cdr3_aa: CATRTNLPYEQYF
cdr3_nt: TGTGCCACCCGGACTAATCTTCCCTACGAGCAGTACTTC

d_call: -
v_call: TRBV2
j_call: TRBJ2-2
clone_size: -
cdr3_aa: CASRSSITGELFF
cdr3_nt: TGTGCCAGCAGGTCTTCTATCACCGGGGAGCTGTTTTTT